The 16 T cell receptor beta chains presented below share a single source sample, sequenced in a study of T cell changes during pregnancy in multiple sclerosis. Profiled with immunoSEQ multiplex PCR; TCRdb holds only in-frame clones, not every one. The table includes tens of thousands of clones, approximately 91% detected once. The specimen comprised peripheral blood, sampled in the third trimester of pregnancy. The receptors here all came from a female donor with multiple sclerosis, enrolled in a pregnancy study.

CDR3 protein: CASSLRGGTGPYEQYF. In DNA form, the CDR3 reads TGTGCCAGCAGCTTACGAGGGGGGACAGGCCCCTACGAGCAGTACTTC. The genes are TRBV7-6 and TRBJ2-7; TRBD1 agrees at 8 bases. CDR3 size: 16 residues. Germline CDR1 SGHVS, CDR2 FNYEAQ. After removal of 2 bases from V and 2 bases from J, the junction contained 8 bases not matched to a gene.

V usage is TRBV7-2 and J usage is TRBJ2-5, with 9 bases matching TRBD2. This CDR3 contains 17 residues. Germline V gene lookup returns CDR1 SGHTA and CDR2 FQGNSA. The V gene end was trimmed by 2 bases and the J gene end by 5 bases; junction bases not matched to a gene: 12. This chain's CDR3 is CASSLLSAGGPPETQYF. The CDR3 DNA is TGTGCCAGCAGCTTACTATCTGCGGGGGGGCCCCCGGAGACCCAGTACTTC.

The J gene is TRBJ1-2, the V gene TRBV7-2; the D gene is possibly TRBD1 (5 bases). V lost 3 bases, J lost 5 bases, and 7 bases lay in between. The CDR3 covers 12 residues. Germline CDR1 is SGHTA and CDR2 is FQGNSA. CDR3 sequence reads: CASSFGGYGYTF. The CDR3 DNA is TGTGCCAGCAGCTTCGGGGGATATGGCTACACCTTC.

V usage is TRBV19 and J usage is TRBJ2-1; D perhaps matches TRBD1 (5 bases). Germline CDR1 and CDR2: LNHDA and SQIVND (reference sequence). The V and J ends lost 7 bases and 4 bases respectively, with 17 bases between them. This CDR3 has 15 residues. The CDR3 nucleotides read TGTGCCAGTACTGGTTGGGGCGATACTTACAATGAGCAGTTCTTC. Protein product: CASTGWGDTYNEQFF.

V and J are TRBV19 and TRBJ2-5; D is uncertain. Germline assignment: CDR1 LNHDA and CDR2 SQIVND (reference sequence). The V gene lost 7 bases and the J gene lost 9 bases, with 15 bases spanning the gap. This CDR3 region has 12 residues. DNA of the CDR3: TGTGCCAGTAAGGCACAGTTATACCCCCAGTACTTC. It specifies CASKAQLYPQYF. The whole variable domain, remainder taken from reference TRBV19 and TRBJ2-5, is DGGITQSPKYLFRKEGQNVTLSCEQNLNHDAMYWYRQDPGQGLRLIYYSQIVNDFQKGDIAEGYSVSREKKESFPLTVTSAQKNPTAFYLCASKAQLYPQYFGPGTRLLVL.

The rearrangement links TRBV11-3 to TRBJ2-7; 7 bases map to TRBD2. V was pared by 3 bases and J by 4 bases, with 6 bases of the junction left unmatched. Germline CDR1 reads SGHNT; CDR2 reads YENEEA. The CDR3 totals 14 residues. Here the CDR3 reads CASSLGGDHYEQYF. The CDR3 region has the DNA TGTGCCAGCAGCTTGGGAGGGGACCATTACGAGCAGTACTTC.

The chain combines TRBV5-1 with TRBJ2-1; 12 positions match TRBD2. CDR3 size: 15 residues. The J segment lost 5 bases and the V segment lost 4 bases, leaving 4 bases of the junction unmatched. Germline V CDR1 and CDR2: SGHRS, YFSETQ. This CDR3 reads CASSPRLAGDNEQFF. The CDR3 DNA reads as TGCGCCAGCAGCCCCCGACTAGCGGGGGACAATGAGCAGTTCTTC.

At least ten counts were recorded for this clone. V and J are TRBV6-1 and TRBJ2-7, with 8 nucleotides matching TRBD2. Germline V CDR1 and CDR2: MNHNS, SASEGT. The CDR3 extends over 14 amino acids. With V trimmed by 7 bases and J by 2 bases, 7 bases remained unmatched. CDR3 loop: CASTVAGTAYEQYF. The CDR3, as DNA: TGTGCCAGCACGGTAGCGGGGACCGCCTACGAGCAGTACTTC.

The rearrangement links TRBV6-1 to TRBJ2-7; 7 bases fit TRBD1. V was clipped by 1 base and J by 7 bases; unmatched bases: 7. CDR1 and CDR2 from the germline V gene are MNHNS and SASEGT. This CDR3 is built from 14 residues. The CDR3 protein is CASSEDQGRGEQYF. The CDR3 DNA is TGTGCCAGCAGTGAAGACCAAGGCAGGGGGGAGCAGTACTTC.

V and J are TRBV19 and TRBJ1-4, with 10 positions matching TRBD1. Trimming removed 9 bases from V and 0 bases from J; junction bases left unmatched: 4. The CDR3 is 15 residues long. Germline CDR1 reads LNHDA; CDR2 reads SQIVND (reference sequence). The CDR3, as DNA: TGTGCCAGCCAGGGGACAGGGGCAACTAATGAAAAACTGTTTTTT. The encoded protein is CASQGTGATNEKLFF. Full variable domain (outside the CDR3, taken from reference TRBV19 and TRBJ1-4): DGGITQSPKYLFRKEGQNVTLSCEQNLNHDAMYWYRQDPGQGLRLIYYSQIVNDFQKGDIAEGYSVSREKKESFPLTVTSAQKNPTAFYLCASQGTGATNEKLFFGSGTQLSVL.

The gene calls are TRBV4-3 and TRBJ2-5; 7 nucleotides line up with TRBD2. This CDR3 comprises 15 residues. J was trimmed by 5 bases and V by 1 base; bases with no gene match: 7. In germline, CDR1 is LGHNA, CDR2 YSLEER. DNA of the CDR3: TGCGCCAGCAGCCAAGTGTGGGGGGGAGGCGAGACCCAGTACTTC. It translates to CASSQVWGGGETQYF.

This clone was detected once. The gene calls are TRBV9 and TRBJ1-1; perhaps TRBD1 as D (5 bases). Trimming shortened V by 4 bases and J by 3 bases, and 10 bases separated the two germline ends. CDR1 SGDLS and CDR2 YYNGEE come from the germline V gene. The CDR3 length is 13 residues. CDR3 in DNA: TGTGCCAGCAGCCCACAGGTGCACACTGAAGCTTTCTTT. Translation gives CASSPQVHTEAFF.

V is TRBV11-3 and J is TRBJ2-7; TRBD1 matches at 8 bases. V lost 7 bases, J lost 7 bases, and 9 bases stayed unmatched. This CDR3 region has 13 residues. CDR1 is SGHNT, CDR2 YENEEA, per germline. In DNA form, the CDR3 reads TGTGCCAGCAAACGGACAGGGTGCGTGGAGCAGTACTTC. Translation: CASKRTGCVEQYF.

The V gene is TRBV28, the J gene TRBJ1-6, with 10 bases identical to TRBD1. In germline, CDR1 is MDHEN, CDR2 SYDVKM. V was pared by 5 bases and J by 9 bases, with 10 bases of the junction left unmatched. The CDR3 is made up of 16 amino acids. CDR3 DNA: TGTGCCAGCAGTACACCGACAGGGGGCTTTAGTTCACCCCTCCACTTT. Translation: CASSTPTGGFSSPLHF.

The CDR3 nucleotides are TGTGCCAGCAGCCAGGGACTAGCGGGGTTCTCCTACGAGCAGTACTTC. The encoded protein is CASSQGLAGFSYEQYF. The V and J genes are TRBV7-2 and TRBJ2-7, with 13 bases matching TRBD2. From germline, CDR1 is SGHTA and CDR2 FQGNSA. There are 16 residues in the CDR3. Trimming cost V 5 bases and J 0 bases; bases outside gene matches: 4.

This clone was seen once. The rearrangement joins TRBV9 to TRBJ2-7; D might be TRBD1 (5 bases). The CDR3 has 14 amino acids. Trimming shortened V by 0 bases and J by 2 bases, and 9 bases separated the two germline ends. The germline gives CDR1 SGDLS, CDR2 YYNGEE. For the CDR3, the DNA is TGTGCCAGCAGCGTAGAACAGGACCCCTACGAGCAGTACTTC. This sequence encodes CASSVEQDPYEQYF.